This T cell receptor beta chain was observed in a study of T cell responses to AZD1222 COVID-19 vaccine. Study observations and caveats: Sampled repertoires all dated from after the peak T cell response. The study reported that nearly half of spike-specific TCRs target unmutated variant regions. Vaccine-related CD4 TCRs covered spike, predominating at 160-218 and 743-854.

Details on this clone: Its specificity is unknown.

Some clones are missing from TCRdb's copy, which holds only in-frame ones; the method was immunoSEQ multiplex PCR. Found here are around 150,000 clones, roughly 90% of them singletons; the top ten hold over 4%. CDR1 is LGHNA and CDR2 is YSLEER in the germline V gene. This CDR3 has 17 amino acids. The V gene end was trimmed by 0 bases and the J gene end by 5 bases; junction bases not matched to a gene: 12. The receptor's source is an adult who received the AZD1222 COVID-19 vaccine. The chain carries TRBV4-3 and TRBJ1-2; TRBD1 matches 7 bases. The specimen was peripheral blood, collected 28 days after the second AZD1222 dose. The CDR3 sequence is CASSQDRTGQLSYGYTF. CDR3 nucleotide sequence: TGCGCCAGCAGCCAAGATAGGACGGGACAGCTATCGTATGGCTACACCTTC.